There are many counts of the clone carrying this T cell receptor beta chain. As yet, its antigen is unknown. The data were taken from a study of blood T cells in healthy people across ages. A second PCR of roughly 7 to 11 cycles used a sample-barcoded 5' primer and a J-beta primer mix. A template-switch adaptor containing 12 random nucleotides labeled each cDNA molecule. TCRdb ran MiXCR on the 5' RACE reads and lists one entry per CDR3 protein. The table shows over a million distinct CDR3 sequences, with around 43% occurring only once. Extraction of total RNA produced a minimum of 5 micrograms from each sample. General study points: CMV infection status of these donors was not known. Long-lived and aged donors differed, with more naive CD4+ cells and higher diversity in the long-lived.

Germline CDR1 LGHNA, CDR2 YNFKEQ. This CDR3 is built from 16 residues. Trimming took 5 bases from V and 1 from J; bases not matched to a gene: 8. The rearrangement uses TRBV4-2 and TRBJ2-7; 10 nucleotides line up with TRBD2. Sequencing was done on a sample of blood. This clonotype was sampled from an older woman in good health. Here the CDR3 reads CASSTRTSGRSYEQYF. The CDR3 DNA sequence: TGTGCCAGCAGCACACGGACTAGCGGACGTTCCTACGAGCAGTACTTC.